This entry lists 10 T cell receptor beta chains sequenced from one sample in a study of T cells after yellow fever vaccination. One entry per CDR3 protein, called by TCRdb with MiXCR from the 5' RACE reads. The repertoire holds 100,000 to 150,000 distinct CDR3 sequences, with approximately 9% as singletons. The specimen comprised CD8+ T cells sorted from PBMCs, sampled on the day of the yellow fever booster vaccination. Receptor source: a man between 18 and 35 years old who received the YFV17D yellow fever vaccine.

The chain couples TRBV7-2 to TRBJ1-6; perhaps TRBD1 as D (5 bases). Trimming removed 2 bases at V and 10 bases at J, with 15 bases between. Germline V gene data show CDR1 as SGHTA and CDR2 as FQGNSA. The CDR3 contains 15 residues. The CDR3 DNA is TGTGCCAGCAGCTTAAGGGGACGAGGGCAATCACCCCTCCACTTT. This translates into CASSLRGRGQSPLHF. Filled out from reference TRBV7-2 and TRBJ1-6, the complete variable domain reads GAGVSQSPSNKVTEKGKDVELRCDPISGHTALYWYRQSLGQGLEFLIYFQGNSAPDKSGLPSDRFSAERTGGSVSTLTIQRTQQEDSAVYLCASSLRGRGQSPLHFGNGTRLTVT.

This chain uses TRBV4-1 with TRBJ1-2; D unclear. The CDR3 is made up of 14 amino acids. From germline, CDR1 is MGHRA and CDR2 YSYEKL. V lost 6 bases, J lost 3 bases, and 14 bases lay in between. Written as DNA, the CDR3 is TGCGCCAGCAGGGGTTGGAGCAAGGACTATGGCTACACCTTC. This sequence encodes CASRGWSKDYGYTF.

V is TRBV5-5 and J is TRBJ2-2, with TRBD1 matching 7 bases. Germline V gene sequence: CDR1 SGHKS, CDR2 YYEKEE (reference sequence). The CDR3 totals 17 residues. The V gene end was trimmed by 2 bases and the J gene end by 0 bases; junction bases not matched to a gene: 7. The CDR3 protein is CASSFAEGATNTGELFF. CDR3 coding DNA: TGTGCCAGCAGCTTTGCTGAGGGGGCCACGAACACCGGGGAGCTGTTTTTT.

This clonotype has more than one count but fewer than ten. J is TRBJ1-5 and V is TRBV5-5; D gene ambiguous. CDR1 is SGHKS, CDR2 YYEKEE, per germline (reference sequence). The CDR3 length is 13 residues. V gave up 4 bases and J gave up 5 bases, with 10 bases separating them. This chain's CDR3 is CASSLAVHQPQHF. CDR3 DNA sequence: TGTGCCAGCAGCCTAGCGGTTCATCAGCCCCAGCATTTT.

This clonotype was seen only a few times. The CDR3 bases are TGTGCCAGCAGCTTGACCGTGATGAACACTGAAGCTTTCTTT. Residues: CASSLTVMNTEAFF. V usage is TRBV5-6 and J usage is TRBJ1-1; D gene unclear. Germline CDR1 and CDR2: SGHDT and YYEEEE. The ends were cut back, 1 base at V and 0 bases at J, with 7 bases in the middle. The CDR3 runs 14 residues.

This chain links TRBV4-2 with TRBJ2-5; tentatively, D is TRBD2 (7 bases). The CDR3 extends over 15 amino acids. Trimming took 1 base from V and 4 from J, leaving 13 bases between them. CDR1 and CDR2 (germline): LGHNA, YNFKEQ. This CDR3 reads CASSQGKGGPETQYF. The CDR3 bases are TGTGCCAGCAGCCAAGGAAAGGGGGGGCCAGAGACCCAGTACTTC.

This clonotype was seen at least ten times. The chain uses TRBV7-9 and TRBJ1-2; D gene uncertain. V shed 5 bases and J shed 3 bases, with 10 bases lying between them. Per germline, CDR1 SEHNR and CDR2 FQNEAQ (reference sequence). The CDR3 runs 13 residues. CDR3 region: CASSTLPDYGYTF. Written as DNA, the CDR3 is TGTGCCAGCAGCACACTACCGGACTATGGCTACACCTTC.

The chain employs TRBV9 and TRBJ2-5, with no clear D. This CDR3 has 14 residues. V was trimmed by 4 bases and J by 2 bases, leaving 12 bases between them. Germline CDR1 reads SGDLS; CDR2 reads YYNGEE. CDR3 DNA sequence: TGTGCCAGCAGCCCCACGGGCACTCAAGAGACCCAGTACTTC. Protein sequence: CASSPTGTQETQYF. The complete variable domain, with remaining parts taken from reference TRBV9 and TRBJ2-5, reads DSGVTQTPKHLITATGQRVTLRCSPRSGDLSVYWYQQSLDQGLQFLIQYYNGEERAKGNILERFSAQQFPDLHSELNLSSLELGDSALYFCASSPTGTQETQYFGPGTRLLVL.

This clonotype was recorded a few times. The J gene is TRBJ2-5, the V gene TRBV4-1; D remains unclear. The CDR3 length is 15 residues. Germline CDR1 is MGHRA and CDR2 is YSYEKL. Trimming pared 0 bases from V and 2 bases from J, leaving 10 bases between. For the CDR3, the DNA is TGCGCCAGCAGCCAAGATCCGCTAGGACAAGAGACCCAGTACTTC. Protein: CASSQDPLGQETQYF.

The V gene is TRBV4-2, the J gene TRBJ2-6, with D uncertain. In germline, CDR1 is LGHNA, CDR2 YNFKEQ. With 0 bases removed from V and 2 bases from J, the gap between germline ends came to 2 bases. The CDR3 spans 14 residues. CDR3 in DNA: TGTGCCAGCAGCCAAGAGGCTGGGGCCAACGTCCTGACTTTC. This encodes CASSQEAGANVLTF.